The 30 T cell receptor beta chains listed next were all sequenced from one sample in a study of shared clonotypes between healthy human individuals. The assay was immunoSEQ multiplex PCR, and TCRdb's table has in-frame clones only and misses some. This table holds about 2,200,000 clones, about 92% found once. CD8 cells classed as naive were CD45RO-negative and positively selected for CCR7, excluding terminally differentiated effector memory CD45RA+ cells. The sequencing input was naive CD8+ T cells from PBMCs. These receptor sequences come from a young man in good health. Some clones in this sample may be carry-over from other donors' samples.

The table lists this clone with a count of one. The rearrangement uses TRBV7-3 and TRBJ2-7, with no clear D. Germline V gene lookup returns CDR1 SGHTA and CDR2 FQGTGA. The CDR3 is 13 residues long. The V end was cut by 1 base, the J end by 3 bases, with 7 bases between. Here the CDR3 reads CASSLNRYYEQYF. The CDR3 nucleotides are TGTGCCAGCAGCTTAAACCGGTACTACGAGCAGTACTTC.

This clone was picked up one time. The rearrangement uses TRBV18 and TRBJ1-6; D uncertain. The CDR3 has 12 residues. Germline CDR1 KGHSH, CDR2 LQKENI. V was clipped by 6 bases and J by 11 bases, with 11 bases between them. The DNA for the CDR3 is TGTGCCAGCTCGCCCGGGGATCCACCCCTCCACTTT. Its translation is CASSPGDPPLHF.

The V and J genes are TRBV27 and TRBJ1-4, with TRBD1 as a possible D gene (5 bases). The CDR3 has 14 amino acids. Germline V gene data show CDR1 as MNHEY and CDR2 as SMNVEV (reference sequence). Trimming took 8 bases from V and 8 from J, leaving 18 bases between them. CDR3 loop: CASSPAGLEEKLFF. Here the CDR3 DNA reads TGTGCCAGCTCCCCAGCGGGGCTCGAGGAAAAACTGTTTTTT.

The V and J genes are TRBV27 and TRBJ2-2; D is unresolved. CDR3 length equals 13 residues. The germline V gene has CDR1 MNHEY and CDR2 SMNVEV (reference sequence). The V gene lost 3 bases and the J gene lost 7 bases, with 9 bases spanning the gap. This chain's CDR3 is CASSLLENGELFF. DNA of the CDR3: TGTGCCAGCAGTTTGCTCGAGAACGGGGAGCTGTTTTTT.

The chain has TRBV15 and TRBJ1-3, with D tentatively TRBD1 (5 bases). The germline V gene encodes CDR1 LNHNV and CDR2 YYDKDF (reference sequence). This CDR3 contains 14 residues. V was pared by 5 bases and J by 4 bases, with 12 bases between. Here the CDR3 reads CATSARDRGNTIYF. The CDR3 nucleotides read TGTGCCACCAGCGCCCGGGACCGAGGAAACACCATATATTTT.

The J gene is TRBJ1-2, the V gene TRBV28, with TRBD1 as a possible D gene (5 bases). With 7 bases removed from V and 4 bases from J, the gap between germline ends came to 13 bases. Germline V gives CDR1 MDHEN, CDR2 SYDVKM. This CDR3 contains 13 residues. The CDR3 sequence is CASNLRGVYGYTF. CDR3 coding DNA: TGTGCCAGCAATCTGCGGGGGGTCTATGGCTACACCTTC.

As for this clone: This same CDR3 is encoded by further DNA sequences in the sample. Here the CDR3 DNA reads TGTGCCAGCAGTTTACAGGGGACTTACACTGAAGCTTTCTTT. Its translation: CASSLQGTYTEAFF. The rearrangement uses TRBV27 and TRBJ1-1; a possible D gene is TRBD1 (6 bases). The V end was cut by 2 bases, the J end by 3 bases, with 10 bases between. The germline V gene encodes CDR1 MNHEY and CDR2 SMNVEV (reference sequence). This CDR3 spans 14 amino acids.

The sample holds a few counts of this clone. The rearrangement uses TRBV9 and TRBJ1-1; maybe TRBD1 (5 bases). Trimming took off 3 bases at V and 4 bases at J, with 13 bases between the two ends. The CDR3 consists of 14 residues. Germline values: CDR1 SGDLS, CDR2 YYNGEE. CDR3 DNA sequence: TGTGCCAGCAGCGGCCGGGACTGGACCACTGAAGCTTTCTTT. Encoded protein: CASSGRDWTTEAFF.

The chain uses TRBV6-4 and TRBJ2-7; tentatively, D is TRBD2 (6 bases). The CDR3 spans 17 residues. Germline V gene lookup returns CDR1 MRHNA and CDR2 SNTAGT. V shed 2 bases and J shed 1 base, with 18 bases lying between them. Here the CDR3 reads CASSDVQRAALSYEQYF. CDR3 coding DNA: TGTGCCAGCAGTGACGTCCAGCGGGCGGCGCTTTCCTACGAGCAGTACTTC.

The chain uses TRBV10-2 and TRBJ2-7; 7 nucleotides agree with TRBD2. V shed 2 bases and J 6 bases; nucleotides not matched to a gene: 4. This CDR3 spans 13 amino acids. CDR1 WSHSY and CDR2 SAAADI come from the germline V gene. The CDR3 bases are TGCGCCAGCAGTGAGAGGGAGGGCCCCGAGCAGTACTTC. Its translation is CASSEREGPEQYF.

This sequence joins TRBV19 and TRBJ1-1; perhaps TRBD1 as D (5 bases). Trimming took off 10 bases at V and 3 bases at J, with 18 bases between the two ends. CDR1 and CDR2 from the germline V gene are LNHDA and SQIVND (reference sequence). The CDR3 is made up of 14 amino acids. CDR3: CATAKGQGHTEAFF. DNA of the CDR3: TGTGCCACCGCTAAGGGGCAGGGACACACTGAAGCTTTCTTT.

The V gene is TRBV28, the J gene TRBJ2-1; D ambiguous. Germline-derived CDR1 and CDR2 are MDHEN and SYDVKM. The CDR3 covers 14 residues. Trimming stripped 3 bases from V and 0 bases from J, with 6 bases between. The CDR3, as DNA: TGTGCCAGCAGTTTTCGGAGCTCCTACAATGAGCAGTTCTTC. Translated, it gives CASSFRSSYNEQFF.

J is TRBJ2-6 and V is TRBV5-5; TRBD1 is a possible D gene (5 bases). The CDR3 covers 18 residues. Trimming left V 4 bases short and J 1 base short, with 18 bases between. In germline, CDR1 is SGHKS, CDR2 YYEKEE (reference sequence). For the CDR3, the DNA is TGTGCCAGCAGCCCGTGGGCGGACACCACTTCTGGGGCCAACGTCCTGACTTTC. It encodes CASSPWADTTSGANVLTF.

This clone was seen many times. V is TRBV28 and J is TRBJ2-7, with 7 nucleotides matching TRBD2. The junction had 20 bases not matched to a gene; V was cut back by 2 bases and J by 7 bases. CDR3 length: 18 amino acids. CDR1 is MDHEN, CDR2 SYDVKM, per germline. In DNA form, the CDR3 reads TGTGCCAGCAGTTTACCAACCCAACGGACTAGAGTTTTAGGGGAGCAGTACTTC. Translating gives CASSLPTQRTRVLGEQYF. Combining the CDR3 with reference TRBV28 and TRBJ2-7 gives the whole variable domain DVKVTQSSRYLVKRTGEKVFLECVQDMDHENMFWYRQDPGLGLRLIYFSYDVKMKEKGDIPEGYSVSREKKERFSLILESASTNQTSMYLCASSLPTQRTRVLGEQYFGPGTRLTVT.

This clone appeared a single time. V usage is TRBV5-6 and J usage is TRBJ1-2; D remains ambiguous. Germline assignment: CDR1 SGHDT and CDR2 YYEEEE. The CDR3 spans 13 residues. V lost 6 bases to trimming and J lost 5 bases, with 14 bases between them. In DNA form, the CDR3 reads TGTGCCAGCACCCCGACACCTTCTTATGGCTACACCTTC. Protein product: CASTPTPSYGYTF. Based on the CDR3 plus reference TRBV5-6 and TRBJ1-2, the full variable domain is DAGVTQSPTHLIKTRGQQVTLRCSPKSGHDTVSWYQQALGQGPQFIFQYYEEEERQRGNFPDRFSGHQFPNYSSELNVNALLLGDSALYLCASTPTPSYGYTFGSGTRLTVV.

A note on this clone: Within the sample, other DNA sequences also encode this same CDR3. V is TRBV7-9 and J is TRBJ1-2; D is possibly TRBD1 (5 bases). The germline gives CDR1 SEHNR, CDR2 FQNEAQ (reference sequence). The CDR3 is 14 residues long. Trimming removed 1 base from V and 3 bases from J, with 9 bases in between. Here the CDR3 DNA reads TGTGCCAGCAGCTTAGTAGGAGGGGACTATGGCTACACCTTC. Residues: CASSLVGGDYGYTF. The variable domain in full, completed from reference TRBV7-9 and TRBJ1-2, reads DTGVSQNPRHKITKRGQNVTFRCDPISEHNRLYWYRQTLGQGPEFLTYFQNEAQLEKSRLLSDRFSAERPKGSFSTLEIQRTEQGDSAMYLCASSLVGGDYGYTFGSGTRLTVV.

The genes are TRBV2 and TRBJ1-1; D is uncertain. This CDR3 comprises 10 residues. CDR1 SNHLY and CDR2 FYNNEI come from the germline V gene. V was trimmed by 4 bases and J by 8 bases, leaving 5 bases between them. The CDR3 nucleotides read TGTGCCAGCAGTGCAGGAGAAGCTTTCTTT. Its protein product is CASSAGEAFF.

V usage is TRBV19 and J usage is TRBJ2-7, with 9 nucleotides matching TRBD2. Germline lookup yields CDR1 LNHDA and CDR2 SQIVND (reference sequence). Trimming at V came to 5 bases and at J to 3 bases, leaving 5 bases not matched to a gene. The CDR3 extends over 14 amino acids. CDR3 region: CASSVLAGHYEQYF. CDR3 nucleotide sequence: TGTGCCAGTAGTGTCCTAGCGGGGCACTACGAGCAGTACTTC.

This clone was recorded only once. V and J are TRBV6-1 and TRBJ2-1; 11 nucleotides agree with TRBD2. In germline, CDR1 is MNHNS, CDR2 SASEGT. This CDR3 is built from 14 residues. CDR3 in amino acids: CASSGREVYNEQFF. CDR3 DNA sequence: TGTGCGAGTAGCGGGAGGGAAGTCTACAATGAGCAGTTCTTC.

This sequence joins TRBV11-1 and TRBJ2-2; possibly TRBD1 for D (5 bases). The V gene's germline CDR1 is SGHAT and CDR2 FQDESV (reference sequence). This CDR3 contains 14 residues. V lost 5 bases to trimming and J lost 1 base, with 8 bases between them. DNA of the CDR3: TGTGCCAGCAGCGTAGACAGGAACACCGGGGAGCTGTTTTTT. Translating gives CASSVDRNTGELFF.

V and J are TRBV2 and TRBJ2-1; D call uncertain. Germline values: CDR1 SNHLY, CDR2 FYNNEI. Between the trimmed V and J ends, which lost 1 base and 15 bases, there was a span of 4 bases. This CDR3 is 9 amino acids long. CDR3 DNA: TGTGCCAGCAGTGAAGGTCTGTTCTTC. This codes for CASSEGLFF. The full variable domain, its missing parts supplied by reference TRBV2 and TRBJ2-1, is EPEVTQTPSHQVTQMGQEVILRCVPISNHLYFYWYRQILGQKVEFLVSFYNNEISEKSEIFDDQFSVERPDGSNFTLKIRSTKLEDSAMYFCASSEGLFFGPGTRLTVL.

The V and J genes are TRBV28 and TRBJ2-7, with 7 bases that match TRBD1. Looked up from germline, CDR1 is MDHEN and CDR2 is SYDVKM. The CDR3 loop spans 15 amino acids. V lost 2 bases to trimming and J lost 3 bases; unmatched junction nucleotides: 7. Here the CDR3 reads CASSLLRQGFYEQYF. The CDR3, as DNA: TGTGCCAGCAGTTTACTCCGACAGGGTTTCTACGAGCAGTACTTC. Supplemented by reference TRBV28 and TRBJ2-7, the full variable domain reads DVKVTQSSRYLVKRTGEKVFLECVQDMDHENMFWYRQDPGLGLRLIYFSYDVKMKEKGDIPEGYSVSREKKERFSLILESASTNQTSMYLCASSLLRQGFYEQYFGPGTRLTVT.

The gene calls are TRBV14 and TRBJ2-7; D is possibly TRBD2 (5 bases). CDR3 length equals 14 residues. V lost 0 bases, J lost 12 bases, and 18 bases lay in between. CDR1 is SGHDN and CDR2 is FVKESK in the germline V gene. The CDR3 DNA sequence: TGTGCCAGCAGCCAAGATGGAGGTACTTTGTTGAGGTACTTC. Translating gives CASSQDGGTLLRYF.

The chain carries TRBV13 and TRBJ2-2; D perhaps matches TRBD1 (6 bases). The CDR3 has 14 residues. V was pared by 1 base and J by 4 bases, with 7 bases between. Per germline, CDR1 PRHDT and CDR2 FYEKMQ (reference sequence). In DNA, the CDR3 is TGTGCCAGCAGCTTAGTGGGGGCCACCGGGGAGCTGTTTTTT. It codes for CASSLVGATGELFF.

The gene calls are TRBV10-3 and TRBJ1-1; 7 bases are shared with TRBD1. This CDR3 region has 15 residues. Losses at the gene ends were 10 bases for V and 0 bases for J; bases not matched to a gene: 11. From germline, CDR1 is ENHRY and CDR2 SYGVKD. The CDR3 bases are TGTGCCACGACACCGGGAGGGGGCTTGAACACTGAAGCTTTCTTT. The encoded protein is CATTPGGGLNTEAFF.

V gene TRBV9 combines with J gene TRBJ1-2, with D perhaps TRBD1 (6 bases). V was clipped by 0 bases and J by 5 bases, with 20 bases between them. The germline gives CDR1 SGDLS, CDR2 YYNGEE. This CDR3 contains 17 residues. CDR3 sequence reads: CASSVAITGPTGYGYTF. The CDR3 nucleotides are TGTGCCAGCAGCGTAGCCATTACAGGGCCAACTGGGTATGGCTACACCTTC.

The chain carries TRBV6-6 and TRBJ2-4; D uncertain. The ends were cut back, 0 bases at V and 0 bases at J, with 9 bases in the middle. CDR3 length: 16 amino acids. Germline V gives CDR1 MNHNY, CDR2 SVGAGI (reference sequence). CDR3 sequence: CASSYSEVLAKNIQYF. CDR3 sequence (DNA): TGTGCCAGCAGTTACTCAGAGGTTCTAGCCAAAAACATTCAGTACTTC.

The rearrangement joins TRBV7-8 to TRBJ2-2, with D hard to call. Trimming took 1 base from V and 6 from J, leaving 9 bases between them. Germline V CDR1 and CDR2: SGHVS, FQNEAQ. The CDR3 length is 14 residues. CDR3 DNA: TGTGCCAGCAGCTTAGTTCGGATACCCGGGGAGCTGTTTTTT. As protein: CASSLVRIPGELFF.

The chain links TRBV7-2 to TRBJ2-7; 14 bases match TRBD2. Losses at the gene ends were 0 bases for V and 4 bases for J; bases not matched to a gene: 2. The CDR3 is made up of 16 amino acids. Germline V gene sequence: CDR1 SGHTA, CDR2 FQGNSA. CDR3 region: CASSLARTSGRYEQYF. The CDR3 DNA follows: TGTGCCAGCAGCTTAGCGAGGACTAGCGGGAGGTACGAGCAGTACTTC.

The J gene is TRBJ2-4, the V gene TRBV4-1; TRBD2 might be the D (6 bases). In germline, CDR1 is MGHRA, CDR2 YSYEKL. Between the trimmed V and J ends, which lost 6 bases and 8 bases, there was a span of 14 bases. This CDR3 comprises 13 residues. CDR3 coding DNA: TGCGCCAGCAGGGAACTAGGGGAGGACATTCAGTACTTC. Translation: CASRELGEDIQYF.